Given below is one T cell receptor beta chain in context. Original analysis: Amplifying reference gene primers gave estimates of nucleated cell counts. Assay: immunoSEQ multiplex PCR; the TCRdb copy retains only in-frame clones and omits some. V and J calls and clone size are copied from that table; D and trimming were computed from the DNA. The sample has around 100,000 clones, 70% to 90% seen once. This specimen comes from a study of blood T cell repertoires in COVID-19. Study details: Material from acute and convalescent COVID-19 was sourced from the United States, Italy and Spain. The cDNA or gDNA used as material had been derived from T cells, B-cell-depleted T cells, or PBMCs.

This TCR derives from an older woman with acute or convalescent COVID-19. Sequenced sample: peripheral blood.

The CDR3 sequence is CASSQDSLLAGGSRFF. The CDR3 DNA is TGTGCCAGCAGCCAAGATAGCCTACTAGCGGGAGGATCGCGGTTCTTC. This chain uses TRBV14 with TRBJ2-1; 12 nucleotides agree with TRBD2. The CDR3 totals 16 residues. Losses at the gene ends were 0 bases for V and 15 bases for J; bases not matched to a gene: 12. Germline assignment: CDR1 SGHDN and CDR2 FVKESK.